Below, one T cell receptor beta chain is given with its context. With 60 Vbeta and 13 Jbeta primers, the PCR was carried out. Here immunoSEQ multiplex PCR was the method, and the copy in TCRdb shows in-frame clones only, minus some. This table has roughly 190,000 clones, roughly 80% appearing once. These data originate in a study of cytomegalovirus exposure and HLA in healthy donors. With 5 bases clipped from V and 6 bases from J, the junction kept 8 bases outside the gene matches. The CDR3 has 15 residues. Per germline, CDR1 SEHNR and CDR2 FQNEAQ (reference sequence). The sample taken for sequencing was PBMCs. This chain uses TRBV7-9 with TRBJ2-3; 10 bases are a match to TRBD1. The sequence came from a woman under 30 in good health and CMV-seronegative. CDR3 coding DNA: TGTGCCAGCAGCCCCCGGGACAGGGGTCCCGATACGCAGTATTTT. Translating it yields CASSPRDRGPDTQYF.